A single sample is the source of the 20 T cell receptor beta chains below, sequenced in a study of T cell responses to AZD1222 COVID-19 vaccine. Clones were sequenced by immunoSEQ multiplex PCR, and TCRdb holds only the in-frame ones, with some missing. This table has 150,000 to 200,000 clones, around 90% appearing once. Sequenced material: peripheral blood, taken on day 0 of AZD1222 vaccination. These TCRs come from an adult in good health.

The chain recombines TRBV11-2 with TRBJ2-7; D uncertain. Germline V lookup: CDR1 SGHAT, CDR2 FQNNGV. The CDR3 runs 15 residues. V lost 1 base, J lost 3 bases, and 13 bases lay in between. The CDR3, as DNA: TGTGCCAGCAGCTTAGCTATCAGCAGAGACTACGAGCAGTACTTC. Amino acid sequence: CASSLAISRDYEQYF.

J is TRBJ1-4 and V is TRBV6-1, with 7 bases that match TRBD1. V lost 2 bases to trimming and J lost 7 bases; unmatched junction nucleotides: 10. Germline V CDR1 and CDR2: MNHNS, SASEGT. This CDR3 is built from 16 residues. CDR3 coding DNA: TGTGCCAGCAGTGAACTCGGCAGGGGGAGAGGTGAAAAACTGTTTTTT. It encodes CASSELGRGRGEKLFF.

The CDR3 DNA reads as TGCGCCAGCAGCTTGGATGGTGGGGGTTACGAGCAGTACTTC. It codes for CASSLDGGGYEQYF. The rearrangement uses TRBV5-1 and TRBJ2-7; D is perhaps TRBD1 or TRBD2 (5 bases each). This CDR3 has 14 amino acids. Trimming took off 0 bases at V and 4 bases at J, with 11 bases between the two ends. Germline assignment: CDR1 SGHRS and CDR2 YFSETQ. The entire variable domain, with the rest obtained from reference TRBV5-1 and TRBJ2-7, is as follows: KAGVTQTPRYLIKTRGQQVTLSCSPISGHRSVSWYQQTPGQGLQFLFEYFSETQRNKGNFPGRFSGRQFSNSRSEMNVSTLELGDSALYLCASSLDGGGYEQYFGPGTRLTVT.

This chain uses TRBV27 with TRBJ2-7, with D uncertain. The CDR3 contains 13 residues. V shed 0 bases and J shed 4 bases, with 7 bases lying between them. The germline CDR1 and CDR2 sequences are MNHEY and SMNVEV (reference sequence). CDR3 DNA sequence: TGTGCCAGCAGTTTATCTTTTGGGTACGAGCAGTACTTC. It codes for CASSLSFGYEQYF.

The chain joins TRBV29-1 to TRBJ2-1; a weak D match, TRBD2 (5 bases). The V and J ends lost 7 bases and 0 bases respectively, with 10 bases between them. The CDR3 runs to 13 residues. Germline lookup yields CDR1 SQVTM and CDR2 ANQGSEA. The CDR3 here is CSAGRDSYNEQFF. The CDR3 DNA reads as TGCAGCGCCGGCCGGGACTCCTACAATGAGCAGTTCTTC.

The rearrangement uses TRBV7-9 and TRBJ2-7, with a possible D match to TRBD1 (6 bases). CDR1 and CDR2 (germline): SEHNR, FQNEAQ (reference sequence). The CDR3 has 14 amino acids. V was shortened by 5 bases and J by 3 bases, with 14 bases between the two germline ends. The DNA of the CDR3 is TGTGCCAGCAGCCTAATGGGACAAGGCTACGAGCAGTACTTC. Its translation: CASSLMGQGYEQYF.

The chain has TRBV5-6 and TRBJ2-3, with D uncertain. Germline V gene data show CDR1 as SGHDT and CDR2 as YYEEEE. V shed 1 base and J shed 3 bases, with 6 bases lying between them. CDR3 length: 13 amino acids. The CDR3 DNA reads as TGTGCCAGCAGCTTGTACGGGACAGATACGCAGTATTTT. Its protein product is CASSLYGTDTQYF.

The chain has TRBV21-1 and TRBJ2-5; the listed D gene, TRBD2, was not tested against the DNA. TRBV21-1 is a documented pseudogene. The CDR3 consists of 14 residues. The chain's CDR3 is CASSKGPPGETQYF. The DNA for the CDR3 is TGTGCCAGCAGCAAAGGCCCGCCGGGGGAGACCCAGTACTTC.

This clone was detected a few times. The chain carries TRBV19 and TRBJ1-2; no definite D call. In germline, CDR1 is LNHDA, CDR2 SQIVND (reference sequence). CDR3 length equals 16 residues. V lost 3 bases to trimming and J lost 5 bases, with 19 bases between them. CDR3 protein: CASSMVGSAPSYGYTF. CDR3 bases: TGTGCCAGTAGTATGGTAGGGTCCGCGCCCTCTTATGGCTACACCTTC.

The genes are TRBV7-2 and TRBJ1-3; 7 bases fit TRBD1. The CDR3 length is 18 residues. Trimming cost V 5 bases and J 0 bases; bases outside gene matches: 13. Germline loops: CDR1 SGHTA, CDR2 FQGNSA. The CDR3 loop is CASSVQLAGGFSGNTIYF. In nucleotides, the CDR3 is TGTGCCAGCAGCGTGCAGCTGGCAGGGGGTTTCTCTGGAAACACCATATATTTT.

The CDR3 bases are TGTGCCAGTAGGATCGGGACTACCGACAATGAGCAGTTCTTC. The encoded protein is CASRIGTTDNEQFF. This sequence joins TRBV19 and TRBJ2-1; 7 bases fit TRBD2. This CDR3 has 14 residues. The germline V gene has CDR1 LNHDA and CDR2 SQIVND (reference sequence). After removal of 6 bases from V and 5 bases from J, the junction contained 7 bases not matched to a gene.

CDR3 amino acids: CASSEMEGLQTQYF. CDR3 DNA: TGTGCCAGCAGTGAAATGGAGGGGCTGCAGACCCAGTACTTC. The rearrangement joins TRBV6-1 to TRBJ2-5; possible D gene TRBD2, 6 bases. The V gene's germline CDR1 is MNHNS and CDR2 SASEGT. The V end lost 2 bases, the J end lost 6 bases, and 13 bases lay between the germline ends. The CDR3 covers 14 residues.

This clone was detected only a few times. The chain carries TRBV7-2 and TRBJ1-5; weak D call: TRBD1 (5 bases). Germline CDR1 reads SGHTA; CDR2 reads FQGNSA. V was trimmed by 5 bases and J by 3 bases, leaving 8 bases between them. The CDR3 is 13 amino acids. This CDR3 reads CASSRQFNQPQHF. The DNA for the CDR3 is TGTGCCAGCAGCCGACAGTTCAATCAGCCCCAGCATTTT.

This clone was observed a few times. CDR3 coding DNA: TGTGCCTGGAGTGGGACAGCCTACGAGCAGTACTTC. Translating it yields CAWSGTAYEQYF. The rearrangement joins TRBV30 to TRBJ2-7; a weak D match, TRBD1 (6 bases). Trimming stripped 1 base from V and 2 bases from J, with 6 bases between. In germline, CDR1 is GTSNPN, CDR2 SVGIG (reference sequence). CDR3 length: 12 residues.

This chain connects TRBV3-1 (or the pseudogene TRBV3-2) to TRBJ2-7; D uncertain. Germline V gene lookup returns CDR1 LGHDT and CDR2 YNNKEL (reference sequence). This CDR3 is built from 15 residues. V was shortened by 4 bases and J by 1 base, with 14 bases between the two germline ends. The DNA of the CDR3 is TGTGCCAGCAGCCCACAACGGGTAATGTCCTACGAGCAGTACTTC. Amino acids: CASSPQRVMSYEQYF.

V usage is TRBV5-1 and J usage is TRBJ2-2; 8 bases match TRBD2. CDR3 size: 16 residues. The germline CDR1 and CDR2 sequences are SGHRS and YFSETQ. The trim removed 3 bases at V and 4 bases at J, leaving 8 bases unmatched. CDR3 sequence: CASSYPAGEGTGELFF. DNA for the CDR3: TGCGCCAGCAGCTATCCAGCGGGAGAGGGCACCGGGGAGCTGTTTTTT.

The gene calls are TRBV5-4 and TRBJ1-6; tentatively, D is TRBD1 (5 bases). Trimming shortened V by 0 bases and J by 8 bases, and 15 bases separated the two germline ends. The CDR3 has 16 residues. Germline loops: CDR1 SGHNT, CDR2 YYREEE (reference sequence). As DNA, the CDR3 is TGTGCCAGCAGCTTGGATATCGGGGGTTCGTATTCACCCCTCCACTTT. This sequence encodes CASSLDIGGSYSPLHF.

The gene calls are TRBV5-6 and TRBJ2-2, with 11 bases aligning to TRBD2. The CDR3 sequence is 16 residues long. The V segment lost 3 bases and the J segment 3 bases; nucleotides outside the gene matches: 4. Germline CDR1 and CDR2: SGHDT and YYEEEE. This CDR3 is CASSYGTSGYTGELFF. The CDR3 DNA reads TGTGCCAGCAGCTACGGGACTAGCGGTTACACCGGGGAGCTGTTTTTT.

This chain connects TRBV7-9 to TRBJ2-3, with D uncertain. Germline V CDR1 and CDR2: SEHNR, FQNEAQ (reference sequence). The V end lost 1 base, the J end lost 4 bases, and 9 bases lay between the germline ends. The CDR3 is made up of 14 amino acids. For the CDR3, the DNA is TGTGCCAGCAGCTTAGGGCTAGTCCCAGATACGCAGTATTTT. Its protein product is CASSLGLVPDTQYF.

In this sample, this clone turned up once. The V and J genes are TRBV4-1 and TRBJ1-5; tentatively, D is TRBD1 (5 bases). V was clipped by 0 bases and J by 7 bases, with 10 bases between them. Germline V gene data show CDR1 as MGHRA and CDR2 as YSYEKL. The CDR3 consists of 14 residues. The CDR3 DNA reads as TGCGCCAGCAGCCAAGAGCCGGGGCTCCAGCCCCAGCATTTT. Residues: CASSQEPGLQPQHF.